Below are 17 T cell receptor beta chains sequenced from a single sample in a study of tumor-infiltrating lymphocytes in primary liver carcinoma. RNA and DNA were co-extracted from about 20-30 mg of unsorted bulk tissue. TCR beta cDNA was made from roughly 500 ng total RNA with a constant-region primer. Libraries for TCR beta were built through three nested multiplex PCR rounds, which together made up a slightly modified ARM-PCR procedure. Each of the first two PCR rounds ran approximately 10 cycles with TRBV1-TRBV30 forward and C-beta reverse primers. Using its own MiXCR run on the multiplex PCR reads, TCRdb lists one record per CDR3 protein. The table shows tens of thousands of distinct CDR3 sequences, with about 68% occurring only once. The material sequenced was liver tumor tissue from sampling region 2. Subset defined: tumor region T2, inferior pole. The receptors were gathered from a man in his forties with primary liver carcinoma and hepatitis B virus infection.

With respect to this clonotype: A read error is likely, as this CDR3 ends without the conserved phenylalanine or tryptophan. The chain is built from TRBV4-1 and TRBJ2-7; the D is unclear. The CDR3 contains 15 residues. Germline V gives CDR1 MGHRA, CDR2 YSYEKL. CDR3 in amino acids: CVSSQGSTFSYEQYL. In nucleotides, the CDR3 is TGCGTCAGCAGCCAAGGGTCGACTTTCTCCTACGAGCAGTACCTC.

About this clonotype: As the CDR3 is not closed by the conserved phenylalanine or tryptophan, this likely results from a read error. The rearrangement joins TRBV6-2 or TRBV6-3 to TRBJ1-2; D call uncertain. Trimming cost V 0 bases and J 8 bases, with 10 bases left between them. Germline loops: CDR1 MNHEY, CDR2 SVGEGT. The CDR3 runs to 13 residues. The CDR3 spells CASSYSIRVGYTV. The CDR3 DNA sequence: TGTGCCAGCAGTTACTCTATACGGGTAGGCTACACCGTC.

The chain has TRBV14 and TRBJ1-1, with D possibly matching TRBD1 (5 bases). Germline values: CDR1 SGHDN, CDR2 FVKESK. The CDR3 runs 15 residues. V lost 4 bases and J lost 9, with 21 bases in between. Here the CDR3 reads CASSLQAIPSIKAFF. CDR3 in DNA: TGTGCCAGCAGCCTACAGGCTATTCCGAGTATTAAAGCTTTCTTT.

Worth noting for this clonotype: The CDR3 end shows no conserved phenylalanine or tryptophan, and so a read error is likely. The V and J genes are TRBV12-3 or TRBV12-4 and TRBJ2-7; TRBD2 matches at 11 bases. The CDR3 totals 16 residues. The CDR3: CASSLLAGGPPCEQYL. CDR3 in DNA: TGTGCCAGTAGTTTATTAGCGGGAGGGCCTCCCTGCGAGCAGTACCTC.

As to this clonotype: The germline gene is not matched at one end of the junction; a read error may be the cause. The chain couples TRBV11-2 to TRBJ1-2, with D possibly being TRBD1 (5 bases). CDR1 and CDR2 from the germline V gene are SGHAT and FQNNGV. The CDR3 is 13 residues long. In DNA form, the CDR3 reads TGTGTCAGCAGCTTAGAGGGGAACTATGGTTACACATTC. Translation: CVSSLEGNYGYTF.

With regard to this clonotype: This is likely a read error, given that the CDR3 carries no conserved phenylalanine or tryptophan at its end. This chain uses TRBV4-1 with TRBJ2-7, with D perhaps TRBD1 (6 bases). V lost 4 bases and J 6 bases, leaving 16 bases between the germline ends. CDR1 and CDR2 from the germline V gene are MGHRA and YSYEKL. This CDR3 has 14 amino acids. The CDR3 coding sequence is TGCGCCAGCAGCCGGGGGCTATATCTGGGCGAGCAGTACATC. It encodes CASSRGLYLGEQYI.

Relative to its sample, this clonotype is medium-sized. The CDR3 DNA sequence: TGTGCCAGCAGCCAACCCACTGGGGGGAGGGCCTACGAGCAGTACTTC. It encodes CASSQPTGGRAYEQYF. The chain employs TRBV11-2 and TRBJ2-7; TRBD2 matches at 7 bases. The CDR3 has 16 residues. Germline CDR1 is SGHAT and CDR2 is FQNNGV. Unmatched junction bases numbered 12, after V lost 5 bases and J lost 2 bases.

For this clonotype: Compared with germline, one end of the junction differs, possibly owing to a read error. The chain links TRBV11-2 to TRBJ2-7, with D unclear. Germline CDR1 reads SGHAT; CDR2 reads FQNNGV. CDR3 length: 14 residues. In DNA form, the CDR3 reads TGTGCCAGCAGCTTAATCTATGGAGCCTACAAGCAGTACTTC. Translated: CASSLIYGAYKQYF.

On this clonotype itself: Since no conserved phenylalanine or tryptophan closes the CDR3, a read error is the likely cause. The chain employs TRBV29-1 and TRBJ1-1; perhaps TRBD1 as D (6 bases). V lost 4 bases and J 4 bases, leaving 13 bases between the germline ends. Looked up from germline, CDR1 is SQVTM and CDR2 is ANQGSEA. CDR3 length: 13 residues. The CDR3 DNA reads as TGCAGCGTTGCCCGACAGGTTATCACTGAAGCTTTCCTT. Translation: CSVARQVITEAFL.

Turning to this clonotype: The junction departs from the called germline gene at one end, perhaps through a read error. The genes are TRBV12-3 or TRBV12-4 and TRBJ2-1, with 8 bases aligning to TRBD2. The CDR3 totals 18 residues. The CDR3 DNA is TGTGCTAGTAGTCCTAGGGGAGCGGGAGAAGGCTCCTACAATGAGCAGTCCTTC. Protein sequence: CASSPRGAGEGSYNEQSF.

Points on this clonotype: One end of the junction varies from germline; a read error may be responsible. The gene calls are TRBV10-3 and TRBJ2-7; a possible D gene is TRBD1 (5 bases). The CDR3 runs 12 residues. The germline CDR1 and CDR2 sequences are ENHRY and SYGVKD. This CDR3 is CAISRDDSGQHF. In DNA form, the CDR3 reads TGTGCCATCAGCCGAGATGACTCAGGGCAGCACTTC.

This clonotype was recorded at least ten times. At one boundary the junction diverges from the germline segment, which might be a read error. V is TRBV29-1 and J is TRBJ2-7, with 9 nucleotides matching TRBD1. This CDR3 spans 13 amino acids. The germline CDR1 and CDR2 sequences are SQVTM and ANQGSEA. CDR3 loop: CSGGTGNSHEQYF. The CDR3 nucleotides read TGCAGCGGCGGGACAGGGAACTCCCACGAGCAGTACTTC.

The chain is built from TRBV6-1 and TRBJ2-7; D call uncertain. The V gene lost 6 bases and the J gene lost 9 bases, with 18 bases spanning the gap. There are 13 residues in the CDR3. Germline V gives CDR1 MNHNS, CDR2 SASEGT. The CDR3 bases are TGTGCCAGCAGCGTAGGGCCCTCAGGCGGGCAGTACTTC. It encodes CASSVGPSGGQYF.

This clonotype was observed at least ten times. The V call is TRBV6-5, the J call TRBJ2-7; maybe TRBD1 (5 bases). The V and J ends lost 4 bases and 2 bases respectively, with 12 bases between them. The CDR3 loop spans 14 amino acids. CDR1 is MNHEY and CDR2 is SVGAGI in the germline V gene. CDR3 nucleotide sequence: TGTGCCAGCAGTTCTTGGGGCAGGACCTACGAGCAGTACTTC. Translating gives CASSSWGRTYEQYF.

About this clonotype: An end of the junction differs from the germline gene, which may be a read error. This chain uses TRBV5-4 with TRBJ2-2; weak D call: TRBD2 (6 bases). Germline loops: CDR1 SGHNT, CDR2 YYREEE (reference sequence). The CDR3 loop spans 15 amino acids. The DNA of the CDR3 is TGTGCCAGCAGCCCTTTTAGCGGAGGCGCCGGGGATCTGTTTTTT. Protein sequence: CASSPFSGGAGDLFF.

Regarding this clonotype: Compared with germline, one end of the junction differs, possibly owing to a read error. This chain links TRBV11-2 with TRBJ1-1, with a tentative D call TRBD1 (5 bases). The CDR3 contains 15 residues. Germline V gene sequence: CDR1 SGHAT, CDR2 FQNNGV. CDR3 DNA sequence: TGCGCCAGCAGAGCACTCGGGGGGGTGAACACTGAAGCTTTCTTT. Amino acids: CASRALGGVNTEAFF.

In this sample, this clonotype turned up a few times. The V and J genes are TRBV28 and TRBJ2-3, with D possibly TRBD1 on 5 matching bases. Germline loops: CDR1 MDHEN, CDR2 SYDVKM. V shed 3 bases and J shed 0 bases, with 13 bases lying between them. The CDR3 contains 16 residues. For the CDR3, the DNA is TGTGCCAGCAGTTTCGAGACAGCACTGAGCACAGATACGCAGTATTTT. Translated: CASSFETALSTDTQYF.